A single sample gave rise to the 24 T cell receptor beta chains below, sequenced in a study of cytomegalovirus exposure and HLA in healthy donors. It was with 60 Vbeta and 13 Jbeta primers that the PCR ran. Sequenced by immunoSEQ multiplex PCR; TCRdb stores in-frame clones only, minus some. The table lists about 170,000 clones, around 84% of them singletons. The sequenced material came from PBMCs. The source of these receptors is a young man in good health and CMV-seropositive.

The J gene is TRBJ1-1, the V gene TRBV5-5; 8 bases map to TRBD1. Germline V gene sequence: CDR1 SGHKS, CDR2 YYEKEE (reference sequence). The CDR3 contains 14 residues. Trimming took 5 bases from V and 5 from J; bases not matched to a gene: 8. In nucleotides, the CDR3 is TGTGCCAGCAGTCTCGACAGGGGATATACTGAAGCTTTCTTT. Protein product: CASSLDRGYTEAFF.

The rearrangement joins TRBV2 to TRBJ1-3; D gene ambiguous. The CDR3 totals 15 residues. The germline V gene encodes CDR1 SNHLY and CDR2 FYNNEI. V shed 6 bases and J shed 4 bases, with 16 bases lying between them. The CDR3: CASREREGSGNTIYF. CDR3 coding DNA: TGTGCCAGCAGGGAGAGGGAGGGATCCGGAAACACCATATATTTT. Full variable domain (missing parts from reference TRBV2 and TRBJ1-3): EPEVTQTPSHQVTQMGQEVILRCVPISNHLYFYWYRQILGQKVEFLVSFYNNEISEKSEIFDDQFSVERPDGSNFTLKIRSTKLEDSAMYFCASREREGSGNTIYFGEGSWLTVV.

The V call is TRBV18, the J call TRBJ1-2, with D perhaps matching TRBD1 (6 bases). V was pared by 4 bases and J by 4 bases, with 19 bases between. CDR3 length equals 16 residues. Per germline, CDR1 KGHSH and CDR2 LQKENI. The CDR3 region has the DNA TGTGCCAGCTCACTCCGGACAGCTGGAAGTTTCTATGGCTACACCTTC. It encodes CASSLRTAGSFYGYTF.

The chain carries TRBV4-3 and TRBJ2-5; TRBD1 agrees at 8 bases. The junction had 7 bases not matched to a gene; V was cut back by 4 bases and J by 3 bases. Per the germline V gene, CDR1 is LGHNA and CDR2 is YSLEER. The CDR3 sequence is 15 residues long. CDR3 amino acids: CASSRILQGEETQYF. Here the CDR3 DNA reads TGCGCCAGCAGCCGCATACTACAGGGGGAAGAGACCCAGTACTTC.

This chain connects TRBV7-3 to TRBJ2-2; 10 nucleotides line up with TRBD2. V was pared by 5 bases and J by 5 bases, with 5 bases of the junction left unmatched. The CDR3 spans 15 residues. CDR1 and CDR2 (germline): SGHTA, FQGTGA. The CDR3 DNA reads as TGTGCCAGCAGCACAAAGCGGGGGGGAACCGGGGAGCTGTTTTTT. Encoded protein: CASSTKRGGTGELFF.

This rearrangement joins TRBV29-1 to TRBJ1-2; no firm D call. Between the trimmed V and J ends, which lost 0 bases and 5 bases, there was a span of 16 bases. The length of the CDR3 is 15 residues. Germline CDR1 SQVTM, CDR2 ANQGSEA. The CDR3 DNA follows: TGCAGCGTTGAAGATCTCCCCCTACCGGTTTATGGCTACACCTTC. It specifies CSVEDLPLPVYGYTF.

The V gene is TRBV5-4, the J gene TRBJ2-3; maybe TRBD2 (6 bases). Germline V gene sequence: CDR1 SGHNT, CDR2 YYREEE (reference sequence). CDR3 length: 16 residues. V dropped 0 bases and J dropped 4 bases, with 15 bases sitting between them. CDR3 nucleotides: TGTGCCAGCAGCTTGGCCGTGGGAGGAAGCGCAGATACGCAGTATTTT. Encoded protein: CASSLAVGGSADTQYF.

The rearrangement uses TRBV6-5 and TRBJ1-2; TRBD1 matches at 9 bases. The CDR3 totals 15 residues. V gave up 2 bases and J gave up 6 bases; unmatched junction bases: 7. Germline CDR1 MNHEY, CDR2 SVGAGI. The CDR3 DNA reads as TGTGCCAGCAGTTACACCACAGGGGGCAGGGATGGCTACACCTTC. It is translated as CASSYTTGGRDGYTF.

This sequence joins TRBV7-8 and TRBJ1-5; tentative D call: TRBD1 (6 bases). The CDR3 runs 15 residues. Germline V gene lookup returns CDR1 SGHVS and CDR2 FQNEAQ. With 1 base removed from V and 3 bases from J, the gap between germline ends came to 10 bases. The CDR3 reads CASSLGRGYNQPQHF. The CDR3 DNA reads TGTGCCAGCAGCTTAGGCAGGGGCTACAATCAGCCCCAGCATTTT.

DNA for the CDR3: TGTGCCAGCAGTTACGAAGGCGGGAGGGCCTACAATGAGCAGTTCTTC. Amino acids: CASSYEGGRAYNEQFF. V usage is TRBV6-5 and J usage is TRBJ2-1; 9 bases agree with TRBD2. After removal of 2 bases from V and 2 bases from J, the junction contained 4 bases not matched to a gene. Germline CDR1 reads MNHEY; CDR2 reads SVGAGI. The CDR3 contains 16 residues.

The chain links TRBV5-5 to TRBJ1-2; 10 bases map to TRBD1. Losses at the gene ends were 3 bases for V and 3 bases for J; bases not matched to a gene: 2. Germline CDR1 and CDR2: SGHKS and YYEKEE (reference sequence). The CDR3 covers 14 residues. The CDR3 loop reads CASSWGTGDYGYTF. Here the CDR3 DNA reads TGTGCCAGCAGCTGGGGGACAGGGGACTATGGCTACACCTTC.

The chain joins TRBV18 to TRBJ1-1, with D tentatively TRBD1 (5 bases). The CDR3 has 15 residues. Germline V gives CDR1 KGHSH, CDR2 LQKENI. Trimming stripped 3 bases from V and 1 base from J, with 12 bases between. CDR3 nucleotide sequence: TGTGCCAGCTCACCCCCCAGGGAAGGGAACACTGAAGCTTTCTTT. Protein: CASSPPREGNTEAFF. Drawing the rest from reference TRBV18 and TRBJ1-1, the complete variable domain is NAGVMQNPRHLVRRRGQEARLRCSPMKGHSHVYWYRQLPEEGLKFMVYLQKENIIDESGMPKERFSAEFPKEGPSILRIQQVVRGDSAAYFCASSPPREGNTEAFFGQGTRLTVV.

The chain has TRBV4-3 and TRBJ2-1, with 12 bases lining up with TRBD2. CDR3 length equals 16 residues. Germline lookup yields CDR1 LGHNA and CDR2 YSLEER. The V segment lost 1 base and the J segment 10 bases; nucleotides outside the gene matches: 8. CDR3 coding DNA: TGCGCCAGCAGCCAAGCCGCGACTAGCGGGAGCAGGGAGCAGTTCTTC. Translated: CASSQAATSGSREQFF.

V usage is TRBV6-5 and J usage is TRBJ1-1; possible D gene TRBD1, 5 bases. From germline, CDR1 is MNHEY and CDR2 SVGAGI. The ends were cut back, 5 bases at V and 0 bases at J, with 13 bases in the middle. The CDR3 is 15 residues long. DNA for the CDR3: TGTGCCAGCAGTGGCCACCAGGGTGTGAACACTGAAGCTTTCTTT. It specifies CASSGHQGVNTEAFF.

The CDR3 loop is CASSSLAAGYQETQYF. The CDR3 bases are TGTGCCAGCAGTTCCCTAGCGGCCGGATACCAAGAGACCCAGTACTTC. The chain joins TRBV6-8 to TRBJ2-5; 7 bases agree with TRBD2. The CDR3 runs to 16 residues. With 4 bases clipped from V and 0 bases from J, the junction kept 8 bases outside the gene matches. Per the germline V gene, CDR1 is MNHGY and CDR2 is SAAAGT.

The rearrangement links TRBV6-5 to TRBJ2-3, with D maybe TRBD2 (5 bases). V dropped 0 bases and J dropped 1 base, with 11 bases sitting between them. CDR1 is MNHEY, CDR2 SVGAGI, per germline. This CDR3 is built from 16 residues. The CDR3 protein is CASSYSGWRGTDTQYF. For the CDR3, the DNA is TGTGCCAGCAGTTACTCTGGGTGGCGGGGCACAGATACGCAGTATTTT.

The rearrangement joins TRBV18 to TRBJ2-7; D perhaps matches TRBD2 (6 bases). This CDR3 has 13 residues. The V end lost 1 base, the J end lost 4 bases, and 8 bases lay between the germline ends. Germline CDR1 KGHSH, CDR2 LQKENI. CDR3 in DNA: TGTGCCAGCTCACCACAGGCGGGGTACGAGCAGTACTTC. Encoded protein: CASSPQAGYEQYF.

The table lists this clone with a count of one. Other DNA sequences in this specimen translate into the identical CDR3. The genes are TRBV4-3 and TRBJ2-7; 8 bases are a match to TRBD1. The germline gives CDR1 LGHNA, CDR2 YSLEER. The CDR3 is 15 residues long. V lost 2 bases and J lost 3; bases outside the gene matches: 6. The CDR3 protein is CASSQSQGANYEQYF. The CDR3 DNA reads TGCGCCAGCAGCCAATCCCAGGGGGCAAACTACGAGCAGTACTTC.

This sequence joins TRBV11-3 and TRBJ1-2; 8 positions match TRBD1. Germline-derived CDR1 and CDR2 are SGHNT and YENEEA. The CDR3 is made up of 13 amino acids. With 3 bases clipped from V and 6 bases from J, the junction kept 3 bases outside the gene matches. The CDR3 nucleotides are TGTGCCAGCAGCTTGGACAGGGAACATGGCTACACCTTC. Translated, it gives CASSLDREHGYTF.

The chain links TRBV19 to TRBJ2-1; no definite D call. This CDR3 has 14 amino acids. V was trimmed by 6 bases and J by 10 bases, leaving 19 bases between them. Germline V CDR1 and CDR2: LNHDA, SQIVND (reference sequence). CDR3 protein: CASRMTGFFKEQFF. CDR3 DNA sequence: TGTGCCAGTAGGATGACGGGTTTTTTCAAAGAGCAGTTCTTC.

The chain is built from TRBV25-1 and TRBJ1-2, with 7 bases matching TRBD1. The CDR3 spans 13 residues. The V segment lost 7 bases and the J segment 5 bases; nucleotides outside the gene matches: 7. The germline gives CDR1 MGHDK, CDR2 SYGVNS. The CDR3 region has the DNA TGTGCCAGCACGCCGGGGACAGAGTATGGCTACACCTTC. Protein product: CASTPGTEYGYTF.

This chain links TRBV6-1 with TRBJ2-7; 9 bases line up with TRBD2. V lost 6 bases, J lost 0 bases, and 6 bases stayed unmatched. Per germline, CDR1 MNHNS and CDR2 SASEGT. CDR3 length: 15 residues. CDR3: CASRLGLANSYEQYF. The CDR3, as DNA: TGTGCCAGCAGATTAGGACTAGCGAACTCCTACGAGCAGTACTTC.

The V gene is TRBV11-2, the J gene TRBJ2-2, with TRBD1 matching 7 bases. The germline V gene has CDR1 SGHAT and CDR2 FQNNGV. The CDR3 has 15 amino acids. Germline trimming cut 5 bases from V and 2 bases from J; bases unmatched to any gene: 5. The CDR3 DNA reads as TGTGCCAGCAGCCAGGGACAGCCTAACACCGGGGAGCTGTTTTTT. It translates to CASSQGQPNTGELFF.

This chain uses TRBV11-2 with TRBJ2-5; TRBD2 aligns across 7 bases. Trimming removed 5 bases from V and 1 base from J; junction bases left unmatched: 13. Germline V gives CDR1 SGHAT, CDR2 FQNNGV. The length of the CDR3 is 17 residues. CDR3 DNA: TGTGCCAGCAGCCCGGATAGCGGGCGAAGATCCCAAGAGACCCAGTACTTC. Residues: CASSPDSGRRSQETQYF.